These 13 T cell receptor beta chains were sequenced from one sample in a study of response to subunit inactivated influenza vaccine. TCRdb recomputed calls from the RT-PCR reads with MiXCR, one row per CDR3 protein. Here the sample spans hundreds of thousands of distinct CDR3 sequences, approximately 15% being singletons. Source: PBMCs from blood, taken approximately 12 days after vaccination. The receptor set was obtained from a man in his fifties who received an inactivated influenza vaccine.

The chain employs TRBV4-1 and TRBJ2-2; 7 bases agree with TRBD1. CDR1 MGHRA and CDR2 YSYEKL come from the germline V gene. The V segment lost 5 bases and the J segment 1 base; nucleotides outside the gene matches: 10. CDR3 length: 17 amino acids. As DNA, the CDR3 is TGCGCCAGCAGCTATTTAACAGGGGCGTTGAACACCGGGGAGCTGTTTTTT. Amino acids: CASSYLTGALNTGELFF.

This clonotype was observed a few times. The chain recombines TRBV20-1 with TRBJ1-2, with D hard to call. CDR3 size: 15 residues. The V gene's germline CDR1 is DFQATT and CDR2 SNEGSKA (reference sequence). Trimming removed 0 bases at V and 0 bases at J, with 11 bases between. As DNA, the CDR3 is TGCAGTGCTAGAGACCCTCTCTCAACTAACTATGGCTACACCTTC. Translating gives CSARDPLSTNYGYTF.

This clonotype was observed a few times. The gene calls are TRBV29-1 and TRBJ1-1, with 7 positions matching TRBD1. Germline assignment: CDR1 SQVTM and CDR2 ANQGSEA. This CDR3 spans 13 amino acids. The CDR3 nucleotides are TGCGCCGGAGGACAGGCCGTGAACACTGAAGCTTTCTTT. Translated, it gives CAGGQAVNTEAFF.

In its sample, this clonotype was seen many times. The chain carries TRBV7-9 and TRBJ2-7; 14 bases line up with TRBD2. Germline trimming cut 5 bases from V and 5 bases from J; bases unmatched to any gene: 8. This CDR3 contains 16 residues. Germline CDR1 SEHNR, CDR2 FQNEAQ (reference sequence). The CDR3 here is CASSPAPGLAGDEQYF. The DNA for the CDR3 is TGTGCCAGCAGCCCAGCACCGGGACTAGCGGGAGACGAGCAGTACTTC. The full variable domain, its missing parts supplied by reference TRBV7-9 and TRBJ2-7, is DTGVSQNPRHKITKRGQNVTFRCDPISEHNRLYWYRQTLGQGPEFLTYFQNEAQLEKSRLLSDRFSAERPKGSFSTLEIQRTEQGDSAMYLCASSPAPGLAGDEQYFGPGTRLTVT.

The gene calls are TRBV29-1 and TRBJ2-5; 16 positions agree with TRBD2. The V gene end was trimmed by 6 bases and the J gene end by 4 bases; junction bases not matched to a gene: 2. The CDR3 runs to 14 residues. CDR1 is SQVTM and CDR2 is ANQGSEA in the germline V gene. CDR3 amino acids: CSVGTSGRAETQYF. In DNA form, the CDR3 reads TGCAGCGTGGGGACTAGCGGGAGGGCAGAGACCCAGTACTTC.

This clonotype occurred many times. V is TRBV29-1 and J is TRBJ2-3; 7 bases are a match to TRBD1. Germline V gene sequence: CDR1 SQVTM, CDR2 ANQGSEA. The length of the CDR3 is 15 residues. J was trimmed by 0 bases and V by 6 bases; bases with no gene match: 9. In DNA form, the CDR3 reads TGCAGCGTCGGTAGACAGGGCCTAAGCACAGATACGCAGTATTTT. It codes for CSVGRQGLSTDTQYF.

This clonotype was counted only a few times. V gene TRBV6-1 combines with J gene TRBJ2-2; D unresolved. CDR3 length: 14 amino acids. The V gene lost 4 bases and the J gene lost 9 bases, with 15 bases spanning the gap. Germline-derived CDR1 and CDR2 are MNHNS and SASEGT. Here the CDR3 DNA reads TGTGCCAGCAGTGGGGCCTCGGGCGCAAGGGAGCTGTTTTTT. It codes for CASSGASGARELFF.

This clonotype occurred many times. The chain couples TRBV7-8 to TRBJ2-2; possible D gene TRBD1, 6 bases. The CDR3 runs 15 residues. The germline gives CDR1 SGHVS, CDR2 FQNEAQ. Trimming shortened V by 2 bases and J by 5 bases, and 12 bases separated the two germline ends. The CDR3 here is CASSLRTADTGELFF. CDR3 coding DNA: TGTGCCAGCAGCTTAAGGACAGCGGATACCGGGGAGCTGTTTTTT.

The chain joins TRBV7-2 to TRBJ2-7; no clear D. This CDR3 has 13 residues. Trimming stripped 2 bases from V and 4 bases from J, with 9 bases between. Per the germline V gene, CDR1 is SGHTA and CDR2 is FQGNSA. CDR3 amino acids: CASSLRNGYEQYF. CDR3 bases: TGTGCCAGCAGCTTAAGAAACGGGTACGAGCAGTACTTC.

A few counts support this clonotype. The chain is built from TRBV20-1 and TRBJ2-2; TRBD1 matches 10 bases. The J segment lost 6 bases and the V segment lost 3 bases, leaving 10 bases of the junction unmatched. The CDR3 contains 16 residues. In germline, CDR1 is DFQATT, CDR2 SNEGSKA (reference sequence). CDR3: CSARSSGTGVSGELFF. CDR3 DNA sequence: TGCAGTGCTAGGAGTTCCGGGACAGGGGTATCCGGGGAGCTGTTTTTT.

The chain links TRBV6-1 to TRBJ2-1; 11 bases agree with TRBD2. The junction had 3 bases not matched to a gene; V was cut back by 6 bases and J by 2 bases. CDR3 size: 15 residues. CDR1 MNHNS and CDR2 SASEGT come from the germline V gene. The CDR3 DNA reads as TGTGCCAGCAGAGTAGCGGGAGGGGCCTACAATGAGCAGTTCTTC. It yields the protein CASRVAGGAYNEQFF.

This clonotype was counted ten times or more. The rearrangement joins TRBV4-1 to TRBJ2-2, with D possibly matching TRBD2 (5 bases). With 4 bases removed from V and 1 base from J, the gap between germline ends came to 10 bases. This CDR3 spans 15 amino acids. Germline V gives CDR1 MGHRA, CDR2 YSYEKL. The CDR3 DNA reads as TGCGCCAGCAGCCTCTATCGGGGGAACACCGGGGAGCTGTTTTTT. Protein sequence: CASSLYRGNTGELFF.

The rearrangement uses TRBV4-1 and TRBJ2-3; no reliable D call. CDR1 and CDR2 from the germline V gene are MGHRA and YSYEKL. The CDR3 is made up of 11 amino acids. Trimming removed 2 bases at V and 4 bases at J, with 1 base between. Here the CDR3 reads CASSQSDTQYF. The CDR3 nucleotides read TGCGCCAGCAGCCAATCAGATACGCAGTATTTT.